This TCR beta chain was obtained from a study of blood T cell repertoires in COVID-19. Study background: Nucleic acid was either cDNA or gDNA, and it came from T cells, B-cell-depleted T cells, or PBMCs.

The V end was cut by 3 bases, the J end by 0 bases, with 12 bases between. The CDR3 contains 16 residues. CDR1 is MNHEY and CDR2 is SVGAGI in the germline V gene. Study processing details: Researchers report that nucleated cell counts were estimated from reference gene primer amplification. Data came from immunoSEQ multiplex PCR; TCRdb stores just in-frame clones and leaves some out. V and J calls plus clone size are reproduced from that table; the DNA served to infer D and trimming. Among about 440,000 clones listed, around 90% were seen once. Across 20 to 25 US areas, participants ranged in age from roughly 18 to 89 years. Cohorts were based on clinical histories the participants reported.

Sequenced: PBMCs or T cells enriched from blood (not recorded which). The source is a woman between 18 and 30 years old with acute COVID-19. The genes are TRBV6-5 and TRBJ1-5, with D hard to call. The chain's CDR3 is CASSYGSPYSNQPQHF. CDR3 sequence (DNA): TGTGCCAGCAGTTATGGTTCACCCTATAGCAATCAGCCCCAGCATTTT.